The entry below describes one TCR beta chain. Its antigen is not known. This record comes from a study of untreated major depressive disorder. Sequencing used immunoSEQ multiplex PCR; TCRdb keeps in-frame clones, though not all of them. The sample consists of about 18,000 clones, approximately 87% of them appearing once. The CDR3 is made up of 13 amino acids. CDR1 is MNHNY and CDR2 is SVGAGI in the germline V gene (reference sequence). V lost 6 bases to trimming and J lost 4 bases, with 10 bases between them. Study-wide findings and caveats: TRBV05-01 (Vbeta 5.1) usage was higher in CD4+ T cells of depressed patients than controls.

Each depressed patient was matched pairwise with a non-depressed control on sex, age, current smoking status and body mass index. This TCR derives from a woman aged 25-40 years in good health. What was sequenced was CD4+ T cells from PBMCs. The rearrangement uses TRBV6-6 and TRBJ1-5, with D possibly being TRBD1 (5 bases). The CDR3 bases are TGTGCCAGCAGCGCGGGGGGGAATCAGCCCCAGCATTTT. Its protein is CASSAGGNQPQHF.